This T cell receptor beta chain was identified during a study of blood T cell repertoires in COVID-19. Germline values: CDR1 SGHAT, CDR2 FQNNGV. V lost 1 base and J lost 7; bases outside the gene matches: 2. This CDR3 contains 13 residues. Study processing details: For nucleated cells, counts were estimated from reference gene primer amplification. TCRdb's copy holds only in-frame clones and misses some; the assay was immunoSEQ multiplex PCR. That table gives V, J and clone size, and the DNA gave D and trimming. The data show under 200,000 clones, 80% seen once. The age range of participants was 18 to 89 years, with residence in about two dozen US areas. Researchers sorted participants into cohorts using their self-reported clinical history. Two consecutive negative NP/OP PCR tests, clearance, or resolved symptoms defined Cohort 3 recovery.

The chain combines TRBV11-2 with TRBJ1-2; 8 positions agree with TRBD1. Input material: PBMCs or T cells enriched from blood (not recorded which). The TCR comes from a woman in her fifties or sixties who had recovered from COVID-19. The CDR3: CASSLGQGLGYTF. The CDR3 DNA reads TGTGCCAGCAGCTTAGGACAGGGGCTTGGCTACACCTTC.